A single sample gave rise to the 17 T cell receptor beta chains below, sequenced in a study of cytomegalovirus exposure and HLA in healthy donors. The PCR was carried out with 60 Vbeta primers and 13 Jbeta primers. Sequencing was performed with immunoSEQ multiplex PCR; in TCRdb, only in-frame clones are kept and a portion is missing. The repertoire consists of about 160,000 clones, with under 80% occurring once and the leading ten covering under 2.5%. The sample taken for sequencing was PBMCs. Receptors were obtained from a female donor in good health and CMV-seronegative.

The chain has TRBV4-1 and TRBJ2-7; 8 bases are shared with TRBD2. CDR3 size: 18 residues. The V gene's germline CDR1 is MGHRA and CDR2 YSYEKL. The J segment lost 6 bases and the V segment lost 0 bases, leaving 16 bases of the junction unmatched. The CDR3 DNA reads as TGCGCCAGCAGCCAAGAGACGGCGGGGACTAGAAGTATCGGCGAGCAGTACTTC. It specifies CASSQETAGTRSIGEQYF.

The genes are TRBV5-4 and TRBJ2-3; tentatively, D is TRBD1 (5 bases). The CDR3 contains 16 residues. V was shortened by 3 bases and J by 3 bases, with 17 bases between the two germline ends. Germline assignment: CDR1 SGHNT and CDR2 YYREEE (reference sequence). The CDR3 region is CASSYGLSRDTDTQYF. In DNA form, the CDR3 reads TGTGCCAGCAGCTATGGCCTGAGCAGGGATACAGATACGCAGTATTTT.

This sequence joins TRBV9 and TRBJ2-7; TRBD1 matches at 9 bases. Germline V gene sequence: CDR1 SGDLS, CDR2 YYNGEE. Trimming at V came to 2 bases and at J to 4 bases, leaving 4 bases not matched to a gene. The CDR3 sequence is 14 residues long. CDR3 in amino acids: CASSVGTGWYEQYF. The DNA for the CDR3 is TGTGCCAGCAGCGTTGGGACAGGGTGGTACGAGCAGTACTTC.

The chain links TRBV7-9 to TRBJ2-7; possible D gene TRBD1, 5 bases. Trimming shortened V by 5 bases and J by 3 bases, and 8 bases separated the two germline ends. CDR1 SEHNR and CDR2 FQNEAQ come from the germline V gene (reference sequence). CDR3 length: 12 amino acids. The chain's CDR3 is CASSPRVYEQYF. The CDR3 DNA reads TGTGCCAGCAGCCCCAGGGTCTACGAGCAGTACTTC.

The CDR3 DNA sequence: TGCGCCAGCAGCTTGGGGACTAGCGGGAGCGATGAGCAGTTCTTC. Residues: CASSLGTSGSDEQFF. The chain joins TRBV5-1 to TRBJ2-1; TRBD2 matches at 13 bases. J lost 8 bases, V lost 0 bases, and 2 bases had no gene match. Looked up from germline, CDR1 is SGHRS and CDR2 is YFSETQ. The CDR3 has 15 amino acids.

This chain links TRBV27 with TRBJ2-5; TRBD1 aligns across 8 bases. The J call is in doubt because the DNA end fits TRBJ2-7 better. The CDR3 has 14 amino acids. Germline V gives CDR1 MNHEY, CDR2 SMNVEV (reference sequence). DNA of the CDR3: TGTGCCAGCAGTCGTGGAGACAGGGGCTACGAGCAGTACTTC. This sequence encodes CASSRGDRGYEQYF.

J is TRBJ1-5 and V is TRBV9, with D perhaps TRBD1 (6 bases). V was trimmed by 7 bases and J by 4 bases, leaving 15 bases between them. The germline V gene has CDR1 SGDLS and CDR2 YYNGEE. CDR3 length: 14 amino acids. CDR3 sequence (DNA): TGTGCCAGCGGGCAGGGGTCTAGAAATCAGCCCCAGCATTTT. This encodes CASGQGSRNQPQHF.

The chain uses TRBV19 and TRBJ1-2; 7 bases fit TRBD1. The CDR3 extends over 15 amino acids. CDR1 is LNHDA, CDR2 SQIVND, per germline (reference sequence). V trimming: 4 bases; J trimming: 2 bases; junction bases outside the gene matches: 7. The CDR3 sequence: CASSKPGQKNYGYTF. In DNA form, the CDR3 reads TGTGCCAGTAGTAAGCCGGGACAGAAAAACTATGGCTACACCTTC.

The CDR3 coding sequence is TGTGCCAGCAGCGTAGAGGGAGACACCATGAACACTGAAGCTTTCTTT. This translates into CASSVEGDTMNTEAFF. The V and J genes are TRBV9 and TRBJ1-1; D is unresolved. Trimming removed 0 bases from V and 0 bases from J, with 12 bases in between. Germline lookup yields CDR1 SGDLS and CDR2 YYNGEE. CDR3 length equals 16 residues.

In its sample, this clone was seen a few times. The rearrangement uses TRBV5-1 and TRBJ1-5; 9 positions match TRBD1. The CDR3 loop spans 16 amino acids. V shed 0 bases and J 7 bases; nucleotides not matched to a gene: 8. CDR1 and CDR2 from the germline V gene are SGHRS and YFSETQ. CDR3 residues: CASSLGGGQGGQPQHF. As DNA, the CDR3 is TGCGCCAGCAGCTTGGGCGGGGGACAGGGTGGGCAGCCCCAGCATTTT.

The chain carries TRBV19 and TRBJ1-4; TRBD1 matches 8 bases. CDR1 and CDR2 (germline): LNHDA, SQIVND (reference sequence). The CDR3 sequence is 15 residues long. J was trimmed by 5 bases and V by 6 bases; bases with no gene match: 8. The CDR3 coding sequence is TGTGCCAGTAGCCGGTTGGCAGGGGGCAATGAAAAACTGTTTTTT. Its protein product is CASSRLAGGNEKLFF.

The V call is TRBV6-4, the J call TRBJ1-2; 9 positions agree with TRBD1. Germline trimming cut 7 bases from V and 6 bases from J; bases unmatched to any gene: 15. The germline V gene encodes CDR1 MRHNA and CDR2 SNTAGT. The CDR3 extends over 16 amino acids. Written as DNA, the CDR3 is TGTGCCAGCATGAGTCTTTTGACAGGGGGAAGCGATGGCTACACCTTC. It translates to CASMSLLTGGSDGYTF.

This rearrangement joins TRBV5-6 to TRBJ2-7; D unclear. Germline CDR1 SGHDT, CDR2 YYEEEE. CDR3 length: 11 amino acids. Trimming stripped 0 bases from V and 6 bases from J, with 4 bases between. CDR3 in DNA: TGTGCCAGCAGCTTGGCTTCCGAGCAGTACTTC. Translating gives CASSLASEQYF.

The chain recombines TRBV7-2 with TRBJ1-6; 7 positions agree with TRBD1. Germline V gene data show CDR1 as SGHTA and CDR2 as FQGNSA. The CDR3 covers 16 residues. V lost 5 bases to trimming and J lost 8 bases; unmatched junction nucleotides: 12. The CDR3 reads CASSPATTGRYSPLHF. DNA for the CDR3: TGTGCCAGCAGCCCCGCAACGACAGGGAGATATTCACCCCTCCACTTT. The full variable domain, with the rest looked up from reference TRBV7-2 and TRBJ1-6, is GAGVSQSPSNKVTEKGKDVELRCDPISGHTALYWYRQSLGQGLEFLIYFQGNSAPDKSGLPSDRFSAERTGGSVSTLTIQRTQQEDSAVYLCASSPATTGRYSPLHFGNGTRLTVT.

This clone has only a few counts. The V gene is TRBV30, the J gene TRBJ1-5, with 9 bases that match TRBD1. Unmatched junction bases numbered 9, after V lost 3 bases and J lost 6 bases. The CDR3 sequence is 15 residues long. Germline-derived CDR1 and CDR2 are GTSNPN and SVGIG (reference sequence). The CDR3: CAWSGTGGPRQPQHF. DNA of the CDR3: TGTGCCTGGAGCGGAACAGGGGGCCCCCGTCAGCCCCAGCATTTT.

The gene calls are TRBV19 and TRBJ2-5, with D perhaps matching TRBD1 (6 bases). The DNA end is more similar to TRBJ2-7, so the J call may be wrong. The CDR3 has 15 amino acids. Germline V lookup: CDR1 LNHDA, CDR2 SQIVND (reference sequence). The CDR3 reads CASSLAGASSYEQYF. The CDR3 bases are TGTGCCAGTAGCCTAGCAGGGGCTTCGTCCTACGAGCAGTACTTC.

The CDR3: CASSYRVGTEAFF. The DNA for the CDR3 is TGTGCCAGTAGTTACAGGGTGGGGACTGAAGCTTTCTTT. The J gene is TRBJ1-1, the V gene TRBV19, with D possibly matching TRBD1 (6 bases). The CDR3 consists of 13 residues. Trimming removed 5 bases from V and 5 bases from J, with 12 bases in between. Germline CDR1 reads LNHDA; CDR2 reads SQIVND (reference sequence).